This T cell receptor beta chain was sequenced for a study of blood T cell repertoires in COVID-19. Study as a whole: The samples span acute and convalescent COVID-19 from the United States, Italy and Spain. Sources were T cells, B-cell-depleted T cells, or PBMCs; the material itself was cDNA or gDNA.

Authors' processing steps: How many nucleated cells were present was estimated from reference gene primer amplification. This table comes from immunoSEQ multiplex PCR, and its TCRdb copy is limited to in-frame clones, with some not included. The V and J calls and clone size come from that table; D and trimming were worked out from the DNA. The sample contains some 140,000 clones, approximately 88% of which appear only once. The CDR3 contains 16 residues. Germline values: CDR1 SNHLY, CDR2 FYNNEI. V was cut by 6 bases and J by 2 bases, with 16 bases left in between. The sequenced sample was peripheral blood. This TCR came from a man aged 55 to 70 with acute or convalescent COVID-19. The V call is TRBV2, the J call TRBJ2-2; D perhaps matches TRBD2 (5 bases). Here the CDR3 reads CASREGPTQNTGELFF. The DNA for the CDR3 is TGTGCCAGCAGAGAGGGTCCCACGCAAAACACCGGGGAGCTGTTTTTT.